The rows below give T cell receptor beta chains drawn from one sample of a study of regulatory T cells in long-lasting Graves disease. TCRdb fed the multiplex PCR reads into MiXCR, producing one record per CDR3 protein. The sample consists of 350,000 to 550,000 distinct CDR3 sequences, about 15% of them appearing once. The same sample was also studied in work on T cells in Graves' hyperthyroidism and ophthalmopathy.

The input for sequencing was peripheral blood mononuclear cells (PBMCs), taken at new diagnosis, from a patient treated with antithyroid drugs. The origin of the receptors is a woman in her 30s with Graves disease. The CDR3 runs from the conserved cysteine through the conserved F or W. A D gene is named only where the DNA matches it firmly. Rows give clone size only sometimes, using once, few, many, or a class for an expanded clone.

TRBV28	few	.	TRBJ1-6	TGTGCCAGCAGTTTGGGACCAGGGGATTCACCCCTCCACTTT	CASSLGPGDSPLHF
TRBV4-1	many	TRBD2	TRBJ2-7	TGCGCCAGCAGCCAACTCCTAGCGGGGGGAGTCTACGAGCAGTACTTC	CASSQLLAGGVYEQYF
TRBV20-1	.	.	TRBJ2-6	TGCAGTGCTCCTCTCCGGCTTGTGGCTGGGGCCAACGTCCCGACTTTC	CSAPLRLVAGANVPTF
TRBV12-3/TRBV12-4	many	.	TRBJ2-1	TGTGCCAGCAGTTTGGGAGAAGACAATGAGCAGTTCTTC	CASSLGEDNEQFF
TRBV28	many	TRBD1	TRBJ1-4	TGTGCCAGCAAGGAGGGGGCCGATGAAAAACTGTTTTTT	CASKEGADEKLFF
TRBV3-1	.	.	TRBJ2-7	TGTGCCAGCAGCCAAGACCCCATCTCCCTCGAGCAGTACTTC	CASSQDPISLEQYF
TRBV10-3	many	.	TRBJ1-4	TGTGCCATCAGTGCCATGGACCCCGGGACTAATGAAAAACTGTTTTTT	CAISAMDPGTNEKLFF
TRBV12-3/TRBV12-4	.	.	TRBJ2-1	TGTGCCAGCAGTTTAATGGGAGATGGTGAGCAGTTCTTC	CASSLMGDGEQFF
TRBV5-1	many	TRBD1	TRBJ2-7	TGCGCCAGCAGCTTGCTCTTTGGGGCTGAAAATCGGGACAGGGGACACGAGCAGTACTTC	CASSLLFGAENRDRGHEQYF
TRBV29-1	many	.	TRBJ1-2	TGCAGCGTTGGCCAGGGAGGGGACTATGGCTACACCTTC	CSVGQGGDYGYTF
TRBV18	many	.	TRBJ2-1	TGTGCCAGCTCACCGAGCTCGGCTACAACGGACAATGAGCAGTTCTTC	CASSPSSATTDNEQFF
TRBV19	many	TRBD1	TRBJ2-3	TGTGCCAGTACATACAGGGGAATTAGCACAGATACGCAGTATTTT	CASTYRGISTDTQYF
TRBV12-3/TRBV12-4	many	.	TRBJ1-1	TGTGCCAGCAGTCCCTCTGGCGGAGCTTTCTTT	CASSPSGGAFF
TRBV11-2	many	TRBD1	TRBJ2-7	TGTGCCAGCAGCCCGGGGACAGGGGTCGATGAGCAGTACTTC	CASSPGTGVDEQYF
TRBV4-2	many	TRBD1	TRBJ1-1	TGTGCCAGCAGCCAATACAGGGGTTTTCCTGAAGCTTTCTTT	CASSQYRGFPEAFF
TRBV7-9	.	.	TRBJ1-4	TGTGCCAGCACCTCCCTGGCGGCGAATGAAAAACTGTTTTTT	CASTSLAANEKLFF
TRBV7-6	many	.	TRBJ2-5	TGTGCCAGCAGCTCCCTTAGGCGTGTCCGGGACCGGGAGACCCAGTACTTC	CASSSLRRVRDRETQYF
TRBV18	many	.	TRBJ2-1	TGTGCCAGCTCACCGCCTTTTATGGCCTTATACAATGAGCAGTTCTTC	CASSPPFMALYNEQFF
TRBV3-1	many	.	TRBJ2-7	TGTGCCAGCAGCCAATGGGGTGACGAGCAGTACTTC	CASSQWGDEQYF
TRBV2	.	TRBD1	TRBJ2-7	TGTGCCAGCCACTCCGGACAGGGGGCTACCTACGAGCAGTACTTC	CASHSGQGATYEQYF
TRBV3-1	many	.	TRBJ2-2	TGTGCCAGCAGCCAAGGCAGGACTGCGAACACCGGGGAGCTGTTTTTT	CASSQGRTANTGELFF
TRBV24-1	few	.	TRBJ2-7	TGTGCCACCAGTGATTATGCACTCAACAATGAGCAGTACTTC	CATSDYALNNEQYF
TRBV6-2/TRBV6-3	many	TRBD2	TRBJ2-1	TGTGCCAGCAGTGAAGTAGGCGGGGGGTACAATGAGCAGTTCTTC	CASSEVGGGYNEQFF
TRBV24-1	few	TRBD1	TRBJ1-2	TGTGCCACCTCCCGGACAGGGGGGTATGGCTACACCTTC	CATSRTGGYGYTF
TRBV19	many	TRBD2	TRBJ2-1	TGTGCCAGTACCCGTAGGAGTTTGTTAGCGGGAGGAGATTGGGATGAGCAGTTCTTC	CASTRRSLLAGGDWDEQFF
TRBV20-1	.	TRBD2	TRBJ2-7	TGCAGTGCTAGAACTAGCGGGAGTCCATACGAGCAGTACTTC	CSARTSGSPYEQYF
TRBV20-1	many	TRBD2	TRBJ2-3	TGCAGTGCTCCCCGGCCCGGGAGGGCGATGGTAGATACGCAGTATTTT	CSAPRPGRAMVDTQYF
TRBV12-3/TRBV12-4	many	.	TRBJ1-2	TGTGCCAGCAGTCCTGCCTTACGGAACTATGGCTACACCTTC	CASSPALRNYGYTF
TRBV11-2	.	.	TRBJ1-5	TGTGCCAGCAGCCTTTGGCTCACCGGTGGTTCTCAGCCCCAGCATTTT	CASSLWLTGGSQPQHF
TRBV24-1	many	TRBD2	TRBJ2-5	TGTGCCACCAGTGACCGGGGACTAGCGGTACAAGAGACCCAGTACTTC	CATSDRGLAVQETQYF
TRBV25-1	many	TRBD2	TRBJ2-7	TGTGCCAGCAGTGAAGATCGAACTAGCGGGAGCCACGAGCAGTACTTC	CASSEDRTSGSHEQYF
TRBV3-1	many	.	TRBJ2-2	TGTGCCAGCAGCCTCCATCAGTTGGGTGCCACCGGGGAGCTGTTTTTT	CASSLHQLGATGELFF
TRBV7-2	many	TRBD1	TRBJ2-7	TGTGCCAGCAGCTTAGCAGGGACAGGTCCCTACGAGCAGTACTTC	CASSLAGTGPYEQYF
TRBV30	few	TRBD1	TRBJ1-2	TGTGCCTGGAGATTTAGGGGACAGGGGATTGATAACTATGGCTACACCTTC	CAWRFRGQGIDNYGYTF
TRBV6-1	many	.	TRBJ1-5	TGTGCCAGCAGTGGAGCAGGGCGACAGCCCCAGCATTTT	CASSGAGRQPQHF
TRBV5-1	few	.	TRBJ2-7	TGCGCCAGCAGCTTGGTTGGTCTCCCCGAGCAGTACTTC	CASSLVGLPEQYF
TRBV9	.	.	TRBJ2-1	TGTGCCAGCAGCGTAGGGGCTAGCGCACTCAATGAGCAGTTCTTC	CASSVGASALNEQFF
TRBV15	many	TRBD2	TRBJ2-1	TGTGCCACCAGCAGAGATCCCCTAGGTCTAGCGGGAGTTTTCCATGAGCAGTTCTTC	CATSRDPLGLAGVFHEQFF
TRBV2	.	.	TRBJ2-3	TGTGCCAGCAGTGGGTCGGAGCTAGGGACAGATACGCAGTATTTT	CASSGSELGTDTQYF
TRBV19	.	.	TRBJ1-5	TGTGCCAGTAGTGAACGCAATCAGCCCCAGCATTTT	CASSERNQPQHF
TRBV11-2	many	.	TRBJ2-7	TGTGCCAGCAGCCCGGCCGGGGGGCGGGAGCAGTACTTC	CASSPAGGREQYF
TRBV12-3/TRBV12-4	many	.	TRBJ2-7	TGTGCCAGCAGTTTAAACCTAGGCAGGGTCGAGCAGTACTTC	CASSLNLGRVEQYF
TRBV19	.	.	TRBJ2-5	TGTGCCAGTAGTATAGATTCGGAGGGTGTTATCGAAGAGACCCAGTACTTC	CASSIDSEGVIEETQYF
TRBV6-1	few	.	TRBJ1-2	TGTGCCAGCAGGGTGGGGGAAGGTAACTATGGCTACACCTTC	CASRVGEGNYGYTF
TRBV11-2	many	TRBD1	TRBJ1-1	TGTGCCAGCACCTCCGTTTTGGGACAGGGGAACACTGAAGCTTTCTTT	CASTSVLGQGNTEAFF
TRBV5-1	few	.	TRBJ1-2	TGCGCCAGCAGCTTAAGTTCTAACTATGGCTACACCTTC	CASSLSSNYGYTF
TRBV30	many	.	TRBJ2-5	TGTGCCTGGAGCTCCGGGATGGGGTTAGGGGAGACCCAGTACTTC	CAWSSGMGLGETQYF
TRBV11-2	.	.	TRBJ1-5	TGTGCCAGCAGCCTAACCGACACGCATCAGCCCCAGCATTTT	CASSLTDTHQPQHF
TRBV7-9	many	TRBD2	TRBJ2-3	TGTGCCAGCAGCTTGAGCCCTCTAGCGGGGGGCACCACAGATACGCAGTATTTT	CASSLSPLAGGTTDTQYF
TRBV5-4	.	.	TRBJ2-7	TGTGCCAGCAGCTTGGCGGGGACAAGGAGCTCCTACGAGCAGTACTTC	CASSLAGTRSSYEQYF
TRBV20-1	.	TRBD2	TRBJ2-1	TGCAGTGCTCGGTCTGAGGGAGGGCTTCGCAATGAGCAGTTCTTC	CSARSEGGLRNEQFF
TRBV7-3	many	TRBD2	TRBJ2-1	TGTGCCAGCAGCTCGCCAGGGCGGGAGATCGATGAGCAGTTCTTC	CASSSPGREIDEQFF
TRBV10-3	few	.	TRBJ1-1	TGTGCCATCAGTGAAAATCTCGCTGAAGCTTTCTTT	CAISENLAEAFF
TRBV24-1	.	.	TRBJ2-3	TGTGCCACCGGGACGTATGGTACAGATACGCAGTATTTT	CATGTYGTDTQYF